This entry describes one TCR beta chain. The antigen is undetermined. This sample was taken from a study of shared clonotypes between healthy human individuals. Background on the study: CD8 memory received one plate per donor, CD8 naive two, CD4 memory three and CD4 naive three.

The table came from immunoSEQ multiplex PCR; TCRdb's copy has only in-frame clones and leaves some out. The repertoire includes roughly 1.5 million clones, approximately 98% of them detected once, and 0.4% to 0.45% sits in the top ten. Per the germline V gene, CDR1 is SGDLS and CDR2 is YYNGEE. The CDR3 is 17 residues long. After removal of 0 bases from V and 4 bases from J, the junction contained 9 bases not matched to a gene. Adults of Caucasian background living in Nashville, Tennessee made up all donors. Investigators divided CD4+ cells into CD45RA+ naive and CD45RA-negative memory subsets. Overall study findings and caveats: A handful of donors held approximately 4.6% of naive CD4 clonotypes in common.

The chain recombines TRBV9 with TRBJ1-1, with 10 positions matching TRBD1. The source of this sequence is a young man in good health. What was sequenced was naive CD4+ T cells sorted from blood. Stated subset: CD45RA+ positively selected. In nucleotides, the CDR3 is TGTGCCAGCAGCGTAGAGTCCCGGGACAGGGGTTTCACTGAAGCTTTCTTT. This translates into CASSVESRDRGFTEAFF.